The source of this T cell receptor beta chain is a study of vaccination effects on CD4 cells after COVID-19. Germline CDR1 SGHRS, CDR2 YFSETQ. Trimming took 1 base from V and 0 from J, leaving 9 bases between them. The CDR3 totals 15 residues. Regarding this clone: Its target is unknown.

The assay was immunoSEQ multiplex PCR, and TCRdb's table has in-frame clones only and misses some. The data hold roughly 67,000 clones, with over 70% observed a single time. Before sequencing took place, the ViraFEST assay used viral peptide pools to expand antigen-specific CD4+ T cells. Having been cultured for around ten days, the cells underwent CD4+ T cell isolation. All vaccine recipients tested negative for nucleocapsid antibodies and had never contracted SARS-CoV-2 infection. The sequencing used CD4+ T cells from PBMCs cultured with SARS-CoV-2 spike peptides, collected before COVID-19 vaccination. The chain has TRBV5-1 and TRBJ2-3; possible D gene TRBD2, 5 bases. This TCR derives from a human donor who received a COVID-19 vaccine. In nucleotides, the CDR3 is TGCGCCAGCAGCTTGCTGGGAGTGAGCACAGATACGCAGTATTTT. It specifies CASSLLGVSTDTQYF.